The clone carrying this T cell receptor (beta chain) was seen a few times. The antigen is unknown. The germline V and J ends were trimmed by 1 base and 4 bases, with 2 bases remaining between them. This CDR3 region has 13 residues. Per germline, CDR1 SEHNR and CDR2 FQNEAQ (reference sequence). The data originate from a study of regulatory T cells in long-lasting Graves disease. Time point of the sample: newly diagnosed GD, antithyroid drugs for less than 3 months. Preparation of the TCR library used RNA extracted from PBMCs. Sequencing libraries for TCR beta were prepared with iRepertoire HTBI primers and Arm-PCR of CDR3 regions. One entry per CDR3 protein results from TCRdb running MiXCR on the multiplex PCR reads. The sample lists 250,000 or so distinct CDR3 sequences, under 20% occurring once. Overall study results and limits: Persistent patients had a count of shared public clonotypes (approximately 2,800) that exceeded that of new patients (966).

Separately, the same data were catalogued under a study of T cells in Graves' hyperthyroidism and ophthalmopathy. That study reports: Stable hyperthyroidism: no ophthalmopathy progression over 18 months of follow-up. With the HTBI primer set, the TCR CDR3 went through a first round of RT-PCR. Before onset, ophthalmopathy was predicted by the model a median roughly six months earlier.

Sequenced here: peripheral blood mononuclear cells (PBMCs), sampled at new diagnosis, from a patient treated with antithyroid drugs. The chain joins TRBV7-9 to TRBJ2-6; D gene uncertain. The clonotype originates from a woman in her thirties with Graves disease. The CDR3 bases are TGTGCCAGCAGCTTAGGAGGGGCCAACGTCCTGACTTTC. Translating gives CASSLGGANVLTF. The whole variable domain, remainder taken from reference TRBV7-9 and TRBJ2-6, is DTGVSQNPRHKITKRGQNVTFRCDPISEHNRLYWYRQTLGQGPEFLTYFQNEAQLEKSRLLSDRFSAERPKGSFSTLEIQRTEQGDSAMYLCASSLGGANVLTFGAGSRLTVL.